The 27 T cell receptor beta chains presented below share a single source sample, sequenced in a study of radiation and T cells in renal cell carcinoma. Specified time point: blood 4 weeks post-SBRT, at nephrectomy. Noted treatment: 15 Gy SBRT to primary tumor, nephrectomy 4 weeks later. Using immunoSEQ multiplex PCR, the repertoire was profiled, and TCRdb retains in-frame clones only, with some absent. The sample holds around 180,000 clones, 88% seen once. The specimen comprised blood, sampled from a patient whose treatment included radiotherapy and nephrectomy. The receptors were gathered from a woman in her fifties or sixties with renal cell carcinoma.

The J gene is TRBJ1-1, the V gene TRBV2, with 8 bases fitting TRBD1. CDR1 SNHLY and CDR2 FYNNEI come from the germline V gene. The CDR3 extends over 13 amino acids. Germline trimming cut 7 bases from V and 3 bases from J; bases unmatched to any gene: 4. The CDR3 sequence: CASNKGQDTEAFF. The CDR3 DNA reads as TGTGCCAGCAATAAGGGACAGGACACTGAAGCTTTCTTT.

The rearrangement joins TRBV7-2 to TRBJ2-2; D remains unclear. The germline CDR1 and CDR2 sequences are SGHTA and FQGNSA. The CDR3 runs 15 residues. V lost 3 bases to trimming and J lost 6 bases, with 14 bases between them. The CDR3 loop is CASSFSGPTAGELFF. CDR3 coding DNA: TGTGCCAGCAGCTTCAGTGGACCCACTGCCGGGGAGCTGTTTTTT.

This clone occurred once. The chain has TRBV6-5 and TRBJ2-5; D might be TRBD2 (7 bases). This CDR3 region has 14 residues. Trimming pared 2 bases from V and 4 bases from J, leaving 11 bases between. Germline-derived CDR1 and CDR2 are MNHEY and SVGAGI. The CDR3 region has the DNA TGTGCCAGCAGTTACGAGGGGGGGGGAGAGACCCAGTACTTC. Translated: CASSYEGGGETQYF.

This clone was recorded a few times. The V call is TRBV9, the J call TRBJ1-2; weak D call: TRBD1 (6 bases). CDR1 and CDR2 from the germline V gene are SGDLS and YYNGEE. The CDR3 totals 13 residues. Trimming removed 1 base at V and 2 bases at J, with 6 bases between. The CDR3 here is CASSVTGNYGYTF. The CDR3 region has the DNA TGTGCCAGCAGCGTAACAGGGAACTATGGCTACACCTTC.

This chain joins TRBV6-5 and TRBJ1-2; 7 nucleotides match TRBD1. Germline CDR1 and CDR2: MNHEY and SVGAGI. After removal of 6 bases from V and 6 bases from J, the junction contained 13 bases not matched to a gene. This CDR3 spans 15 amino acids. DNA of the CDR3: TGTGCCAGCAGCTATCTGCGCAGGGGGAAAGATGGCTACACCTTC. It translates to CASSYLRRGKDGYTF.

The rearrangement links TRBV15 to TRBJ1-6; D is possibly TRBD1 (6 bases). Trimming took off 1 base at V and 8 bases at J, with 12 bases between the two ends. Germline-derived CDR1 and CDR2 are LNHNV and YYDKDF (reference sequence). The CDR3 spans 15 residues. The CDR3 loop is CATSRGKGVDSPLHF. CDR3 coding DNA: TGTGCCACCAGCAGAGGAAAGGGGGTTGATTCACCCCTCCACTTT.

V usage is TRBV4-3 and J usage is TRBJ2-1; 7 positions agree with TRBD1. Germline values: CDR1 LGHNA, CDR2 YSLEER. The CDR3 spans 16 residues. V was pared by 1 base and J by 7 bases, with 10 bases of the junction left unmatched. Here the CDR3 reads CASSQVDRVVKNEQFF. In DNA, the CDR3 is TGCGCCAGCAGCCAAGTTGACAGGGTAGTGAAAAATGAGCAGTTCTTC.

The rearrangement links TRBV5-1 to TRBJ2-3; D is possibly TRBD1 or TRBD2 (6 bases each). Germline loops: CDR1 SGHRS, CDR2 YFSETQ. The V end lost 3 bases, the J end lost 2 bases, and 13 bases lay between the germline ends. The CDR3 totals 15 residues. The CDR3 nucleotides are TGCGCCAGCAGCTGGGGGGCTGCGGTCACAGATACGCAGTATTTT. Its protein is CASSWGAAVTDTQYF.

This chain uses TRBV5-1 with TRBJ1-2; TRBD1 agrees at 8 bases. The CDR3 is 14 amino acids. V dropped 5 bases and J dropped 8; count of bases not matched to a gene: 11. Germline V lookup: CDR1 SGHRS, CDR2 YFSETQ. The CDR3 region is CASSETGDQRGYTF. The CDR3 nucleotides read TGCGCCAGCAGTGAGACAGGGGATCAAAGGGGCTACACCTTC. Full variable domain (rest looked up from reference TRBV5-1 and TRBJ1-2): KAGVTQTPRYLIKTRGQQVTLSCSPISGHRSVSWYQQTPGQGLQFLFEYFSETQRNKGNFPGRFSGRQFSNSRSEMNVSTLELGDSALYLCASSETGDQRGYTFGSGTRLTVV.

This chain uses TRBV11-3 with TRBJ2-2; TRBD2 matches at 10 bases. The CDR3 totals 16 residues. The junction had 4 bases not matched to a gene; V was cut back by 5 bases and J by 1 base. CDR1 is SGHNT, CDR2 YENEEA, per germline. The CDR3 loop is CASSPSSGGNTGELFF. CDR3 in DNA: TGTGCCAGCAGCCCCTCTAGCGGGGGGAACACCGGGGAGCTGTTTTTT.

The chain joins TRBV7-8 to TRBJ2-1, with TRBD2 as a possible D gene (7 bases). Trimming stripped 1 base from V and 2 bases from J, with 9 bases between. CDR3 length: 15 amino acids. Germline V gene data show CDR1 as SGHVS and CDR2 as FQNEAQ. In DNA, the CDR3 is TGTGCCAGCAGCTTAGAGGGGGGGACCTACAATGAGCAGTTCTTC. Translation: CASSLEGGTYNEQFF.

The V and J genes are TRBV15 and TRBJ2-3; 13 bases fit TRBD2. Germline V gives CDR1 LNHNV, CDR2 YYDKDF (reference sequence). This CDR3 contains 17 residues. Trimming cost V 1 base and J 2 bases; bases outside gene matches: 3. CDR3 in DNA: TGTGCCACCAGCAGAGCCGGGACTAGCGGGACCACAGATACGCAGTATTTT. Protein product: CATSRAGTSGTTDTQYF.

This clone was counted only a few times. This sequence joins TRBV14 and TRBJ2-1; D is undetermined. The CDR3 length is 14 residues. Germline CDR1 reads SGHDN; CDR2 reads FVKESK. Deletions cut 2 bases from V and 6 bases from J, with 11 bases between. Written as DNA, the CDR3 is TGTGCCAGCAGCCAACAATATTACGGCAATGAGCAGTTCTTC. Amino acids: CASSQQYYGNEQFF.

V and J are TRBV19 and TRBJ1-5; D uncertain. The CDR3 totals 14 residues. V was clipped by 7 bases and J by 9 bases, with 19 bases between them. Germline CDR1 LNHDA, CDR2 SQIVND (reference sequence). The CDR3 region has the DNA TGTGCCAGTACCCCCCAGGCGGCAAATGCGCCCCAGCATTTT. Translation gives CASTPQAANAPQHF.

The chain uses TRBV6-5 and TRBJ2-1, with 8 bases fitting TRBD2. CDR3 length: 15 residues. J lost 2 bases, V lost 7 bases, and 7 bases had no gene match. Germline CDR1 and CDR2: MNHEY and SVGAGI. The CDR3 DNA sequence: TGTGCCAGCATGGTGGGCGGGGGGACCTACAATGAGCAGTTCTTC. It is translated as CASMVGGGTYNEQFF.

The rearrangement uses TRBV9 and TRBJ2-3; TRBD1 might be the D (6 bases). This CDR3 spans 17 amino acids. Germline-derived CDR1 and CDR2 are SGDLS and YYNGEE. V lost 0 bases, J lost 0 bases, and 14 bases lay in between. CDR3 bases: TGTGCCAGCAGCGTAGATTCGGGGACAACGAGCACAGATACGCAGTATTTT. Amino acids: CASSVDSGTTSTDTQYF.

This chain uses TRBV11-2 with TRBJ2-3; 16 nucleotides match TRBD2. CDR3 length equals 17 residues. V was pared by 3 bases and J by 0 bases, with 0 bases of the junction left unmatched. The germline CDR1 and CDR2 sequences are SGHAT and FQNNGV. The CDR3 loop is CASSLGLAGGSTDTQYF. CDR3 nucleotide sequence: TGTGCCAGCAGCTTGGGACTAGCGGGGGGGAGCACAGATACGCAGTATTTT. Supplemented by reference TRBV11-2 and TRBJ2-3, the full variable domain reads EAGVAQSPRYKIIEKRQSVAFWCNPISGHATLYWYQQILGQGPKLLIQFQNNGVVDDSQLPKDRFSAERLKGVDSTLKIQPAKLEDSAVYLCASSLGLAGGSTDTQYFGPGTRLTVL.

A few counts support this clone. The genes are TRBV21-1 and TRBJ1-1. TRBV21-1 is termed a pseudogene. The CDR3 contains 11 residues. CDR3 DNA: TGTGCCATCCGAAGTAGGCAGCAAGCTTTCTTT. Its translation is CAIRSRQQAFF.

The chain recombines TRBV25-1 with TRBJ1-2, with D possibly being TRBD1 (5 bases). The CDR3 loop spans 16 amino acids. Germline CDR1 reads MGHDK; CDR2 reads SYGVNS. The V gene lost 4 bases and the J gene lost 4 bases, with 19 bases spanning the gap. This CDR3 reads CASSVSGGTDIYGYTF. In nucleotides, the CDR3 is TGTGCCAGCAGTGTATCTGGAGGGACGGACATCTATGGCTACACCTTC.

This chain uses TRBV18 with TRBJ1-3, with TRBD1 matching 9 bases. CDR3 length equals 16 residues. V trimming: 6 bases; J trimming: 0 bases; junction bases outside the gene matches: 6. Germline V gene sequence: CDR1 KGHSH, CDR2 LQKENI. The CDR3 spells CASSSGTGNSGNTIYF. CDR3 sequence (DNA): TGTGCCAGCTCTTCCGGGACAGGGAACTCTGGAAACACCATATATTTT.

This chain joins TRBV27 and TRBJ1-5; 7 nucleotides align to TRBD1. V dropped 5 bases and J dropped 5; count of bases not matched to a gene: 3. Germline V gene lookup returns CDR1 MNHEY and CDR2 SMNVEV (reference sequence). CDR3 length equals 13 residues. The CDR3 is CASSRGTDQPQHF. CDR3 in DNA: TGTGCCAGCAGTCGTGGGACAGATCAGCCCCAGCATTTT.

The chain recombines TRBV29-1 with TRBJ2-1; 10 bases line up with TRBD1. The CDR3 length is 14 residues. With V trimmed by 5 bases and J by 3 bases, 4 bases remained unmatched. In germline, CDR1 is SQVTM, CDR2 ANQGSEA. The CDR3 bases are TGCAGCGTTACCGGGACAGGGGTCTACAATGAGCAGTTCTTC. Its translation: CSVTGTGVYNEQFF.

V is TRBV5-4 and J is TRBJ1-2, with D perhaps TRBD1 (6 bases). Germline assignment: CDR1 SGHNT and CDR2 YYREEE (reference sequence). This CDR3 spans 16 amino acids. V lost 4 bases to trimming and J lost 2 bases, with 18 bases between them. Here the CDR3 DNA reads TGTGCCAGCAGCCCCCTTATTAGGGGGACCAACTATGGCTACACCTTC. This translates into CASSPLIRGTNYGYTF.

The V call is TRBV19, the J call TRBJ2-1; 8 nucleotides align to TRBD2. Looked up from germline, CDR1 is LNHDA and CDR2 is SQIVND (reference sequence). The CDR3 covers 13 residues. The J segment lost 5 bases and the V segment lost 7 bases, leaving 4 bases of the junction unmatched. CDR3 protein: CASKRGRDNEQFF. CDR3 DNA sequence: TGTGCCAGTAAGCGGGGGAGAGACAATGAGCAGTTCTTC.

In its sample, this clone was seen a few times. J is TRBJ1-5 and V is TRBV9; D is ambiguous. CDR3 length equals 14 residues. From germline, CDR1 is SGDLS and CDR2 YYNGEE. V dropped 4 bases and J dropped 2 bases, with 10 bases sitting between them. Here the CDR3 DNA reads TGTGCCAGCAGCTTAACGGCAGGCAATCAGCCCCAGCATTTT. As protein: CASSLTAGNQPQHF.

The chain joins TRBV5-1 to TRBJ1-3, with TRBD1 as a possible D gene (6 bases). Germline CDR1 reads SGHRS; CDR2 reads YFSETQ. This CDR3 has 15 amino acids. The ends were cut back, 4 bases at V and 3 bases at J, with 14 bases in the middle. In DNA, the CDR3 is TGCGCCAGCAGCGTAACAGGGTCTGATGGAAACACCATATATTTT. Translated, it gives CASSVTGSDGNTIYF.

The chain is built from TRBV7-6 and TRBJ2-7; D uncertain. Germline lookup yields CDR1 SGHVS and CDR2 FNYEAQ. CDR3 length: 14 residues. V lost 5 bases to trimming and J lost 2 bases, with 13 bases between them. CDR3 in amino acids: CASSGSGSTYEQYF. In DNA, the CDR3 is TGTGCCAGCAGCGGCTCCGGGTCGACCTACGAGCAGTACTTC. The whole variable domain, remainder taken from reference TRBV7-6 and TRBJ2-7, is GAGVSQSPRYKVTKRGQDVALRCDPISGHVSLYWYRQALGQGPEFLTYFNYEAQQDKSGLPNDRFSAERPEGSISTLTIQRTEQRDSAMYRCASSGSGSTYEQYFGPGTRLTVT.